Listed below are T cell receptor beta chains from one sample, sequenced in a study of cytomegalovirus exposure and HLA in healthy donors. Assay used: immunoSEQ multiplex PCR; TCRdb lists only in-frame clones, some missing. The sample lists roughly 160,000 clones, about 83% occurring once. Sequenced: PBMCs. The receptors were gathered from a woman aged 25 to 39 in good health and CMV-seronegative. CDR3s include the opening cysteine and the closing phenylalanine or tryptophan. A D gene is named only where the DNA matches it firmly. Clone size is stated in some rows and not others, as once, few, many or a class when expanded.

clone size: NA; D gene: TRBD2; J gene: TRBJ2-1; V gene: TRBV4-1; CDR3 protein: CASSQDHAGAGGNEQFF; CDR3 DNA: TGCGCCAGCAGCCAAGATCATGCGGGCGCGGGGGGCAATGAGCAGTTCTTC
clone size: NA; D gene: TRBD2; J gene: TRBJ2-5; V gene: TRBV7-2; CDR3 protein: CASSLTSGGYQETQYF; CDR3 DNA: TGTGCCAGCAGCTTAACCAGCGGGGGGTACCAAGAGACCCAGTACTTC
clone size: NA; D gene: TRBD1; J gene: TRBJ1-4; V gene: TRBV7-2; CDR3 protein: CASSLGTGANEKLFF; CDR3 DNA: TGTGCCAGCAGCTTGGGGACAGGCGCTAATGAAAAACTGTTTTTT
clone size: NA; D gene: NA; J gene: TRBJ1-5; V gene: TRBV7-9; CDR3 protein: CASSLDTQPQHF; CDR3 DNA: TGTGCCAGCAGCTTAGACACTCAGCCCCAGCATTTT
clone size: NA; D gene: NA; J gene: TRBJ2-5; V gene: TRBV7-6; CDR3 protein: CASSLEAGAVPYF; CDR3 DNA: TGTGCCAGCAGCTTAGAGGCAGGGGCCGTGCCCTACTTC
clone size: NA; D gene: TRBD1; J gene: TRBJ2-7; V gene: TRBV23-1; CDR3 protein: CASKPGQGAHEQYF; CDR3 DNA: TGCGCCAGTAAACCGGGACAGGGGGCCCACGAGCAGTACTTC
clone size: NA; D gene: NA; J gene: TRBJ2-7; V gene: TRBV6-1; CDR3 protein: CASSEARAGGYEQYF; CDR3 DNA: TGTGCCAGCAGTGAAGCTCGGGCGGGTGGGTACGAGCAGTACTTC
clone size: NA; D gene: NA; J gene: TRBJ2-2; V gene: TRBV21-1; CDR3 protein: CASSPSPRDRGLTGELFF; CDR3 DNA: TGTGCCAGCAGCCCGAGCCCCCGGGACAGGGGGCTCACCGGGGAGCTGTTTTTT
clone size: NA; D gene: NA; J gene: TRBJ2-7; V gene: TRBV5-4; CDR3 protein: CASSREVTEPVYEQYF; CDR3 DNA: TGTGCCAGCAGCAGGGAGGTCACCGAGCCCGTTTACGAGCAGTACTTC
clone size: NA; D gene: TRBD2; J gene: TRBJ2-5; V gene: TRBV5-6; CDR3 protein: CASSLWGGGGETQYF; CDR3 DNA: TGTGCCAGCAGCTTGTGGGGCGGCGGGGGAGAGACCCAGTACTTC
clone size: NA; D gene: TRBD2; J gene: TRBJ2-1; V gene: TRBV27; CDR3 protein: CASSLGGVRNEQFF; CDR3 DNA: TGTGCCAGCAGTTTGGGAGGGGTGAGAAATGAGCAGTTCTTC
clone size: NA; D gene: NA; J gene: TRBJ1-5; V gene: TRBV18; CDR3 protein: CASSPSPQPGSNQPQHF; CDR3 DNA: TGTGCCAGCTCACCATCGCCGCAGCCGGGAAGCAATCAGCCCCAGCATTTT
clone size: NA; D gene: NA; J gene: TRBJ2-5; V gene: TRBV7-2; CDR3 protein: CASSLGGPTKTQYF; CDR3 DNA: TGTGCCAGCAGCTTAGGGGGCCCGACAAAGACCCAGTACTTC
clone size: once; D gene: NA; J gene: TRBJ2-3; V gene: TRBV6-1; CDR3 protein: CASMAWRGTTDTQYF; CDR3 DNA: TGTGCCAGCATGGCTTGGCGGGGAACCACAGATACGCAGTATTTT
clone size: NA; D gene: NA; J gene: TRBJ2-7; V gene: TRBV27; CDR3 protein: CASSFPGGYEQYF; CDR3 DNA: TGTGCCAGCAGTTTCCCAGGAGGCTACGAGCAGTACTTC
clone size: NA; D gene: NA; J gene: TRBJ1-4; V gene: TRBV27; CDR3 protein: CASSLSLRRTTNEKLFF; CDR3 DNA: TGTGCCAGCAGTTTATCGCTCAGGCGAACAACTAATGAAAAACTGTTTTTT
clone size: NA; D gene: TRBD1; J gene: TRBJ2-7; V gene: TRBV9; CDR3 protein: CASSAWTGGEQYF; CDR3 DNA: TGTGCCAGCAGCGCTTGGACAGGGGGCGAGCAGTACTTC
clone size: NA; D gene: TRBD1; J gene: TRBJ1-2; V gene: TRBV12-5; CDR3 protein: CASGTQGAPGYGYTF; CDR3 DNA: TGTGCTAGTGGTACACAGGGGGCACCGGGCTATGGCTACACCTTC
clone size: NA; D gene: NA; J gene: TRBJ1-2; V gene: TRBV4-1; CDR3 protein: CASSQVAPASRGYTF; CDR3 DNA: TGCGCCAGCAGCCAAGTTGCCCCCGCGTCACGCGGCTACACCTTC
clone size: once; D gene: TRBD1; J gene: TRBJ1-2; V gene: TRBV27; CDR3 protein: CASSPLPPGTAYGYTF; CDR3 DNA: TGTGCCAGCAGTCCCCTACCCCCCGGGACAGCCTATGGCTACACCTTC
clone size: few; D gene: TRBD2; J gene: TRBJ2-1; V gene: TRBV2; CDR3 protein: CASSGLAGVDEQFF; CDR3 DNA: TGTGCCAGCAGTGGACTAGCGGGAGTCGATGAGCAGTTCTTC
clone size: NA; D gene: NA; J gene: TRBJ1-5; V gene: TRBV7-9; CDR3 protein: CASSLQERQPQHF; CDR3 DNA: TGTGCCAGCAGCTTACAGGAACGTCAGCCCCAGCATTTT
clone size: NA; D gene: TRBD1; J gene: TRBJ2-5; V gene: TRBV5-6; CDR3 protein: CASSWTGGRETQYF; CDR3 DNA: TGTGCCAGCAGCTGGACAGGGGGTAGGGAGACCCAGTACTTC
clone size: NA; D gene: NA; J gene: TRBJ1-4; V gene: TRBV7-8; CDR3 protein: CASSLSGGGTNEKLFF; CDR3 DNA: TGTGCCAGCAGCCTTTCCGGGGGGGGGACGAATGAAAAACTGTTTTTT
clone size: NA; D gene: TRBD2; J gene: TRBJ2-2; V gene: TRBV11-2; CDR3 protein: CASSLGAGGFGELFF; CDR3 DNA: TGTGCCAGCAGCTTGGGAGCGGGAGGGTTCGGGGAGCTGTTTTTT
clone size: few; D gene: TRBD2; J gene: TRBJ2-3; V gene: TRBV10-1; CDR3 protein: CASRPGLAGDTQYF; CDR3 DNA: TGCGCCAGTCGACCGGGACTAGCGGGGGATACGCAGTATTTT
clone size: NA; D gene: TRBD1; J gene: TRBJ2-2; V gene: TRBV30; CDR3 protein: CAWTPGGRPGELFF; CDR3 DNA: TGTGCCTGGACCCCAGGGGGCAGACCCGGTGAGCTGTTTTTT
clone size: NA; D gene: NA; J gene: TRBJ2-1; V gene: TRBV6-6; CDR3 protein: CASTPRAGRAYNEQFF; CDR3 DNA: TGTGCCAGCACTCCACGGGCGGGGCGTGCCTACAATGAGCAGTTCTTC
clone size: once; D gene: NA; J gene: TRBJ2-2; V gene: TRBV4-3; CDR3 protein: CASSQDPSATGELFF; CDR3 DNA: TGCGCCAGCAGCCAAGATCCTAGCGCCACCGGGGAGCTGTTTTTT
clone size: NA; D gene: NA; J gene: TRBJ1-4; V gene: TRBV4-2; CDR3 protein: CASSQDQGRTENEKLFF; CDR3 DNA: TGTGCCAGCAGCCAAGACCAGGGGCGGACGGAGAATGAAAAACTGTTTTTT
clone size: NA; D gene: TRBD1; J gene: TRBJ1-2; V gene: TRBV28; CDR3 protein: CASRGDREFYGYTF; CDR3 DNA: TGTGCCAGCAGGGGGGACAGGGAGTTTTATGGCTACACCTTC
clone size: NA; D gene: NA; J gene: TRBJ2-3; V gene: TRBV6-1; CDR3 protein: CASSEEPTNTDTQYF; CDR3 DNA: TGTGCCAGCAGTGAAGAGCCGACAAACACAGATACGCAGTATTTT
clone size: NA; D gene: TRBD1; J gene: TRBJ1-2; V gene: TRBV5-6; CDR3 protein: CASGMGDRGRSYGYTF; CDR3 DNA: TGTGCCAGCGGCATGGGGGACAGGGGAAGGTCCTATGGCTACACCTTC
clone size: NA; D gene: NA; J gene: TRBJ1-2; V gene: TRBV5-1; CDR3 protein: CASSLEGVDGYTF; CDR3 DNA: TGCGCCAGCAGCTTGGAGGGGGTTGACGGCTACACCTTC
clone size: NA; D gene: NA; J gene: TRBJ1-2; V gene: TRBV5-8; CDR3 protein: CASSLVQTYYGYTF; CDR3 DNA: TGTGCCAGCAGCTTGGTACAGACCTACTATGGCTACACCTTC
clone size: NA; D gene: NA; J gene: TRBJ2-1; V gene: TRBV11-2; CDR3 protein: CASSPSGEQFF; CDR3 DNA: TGTGCCAGCAGCCCCTCGGGGGAGCAGTTCTTC